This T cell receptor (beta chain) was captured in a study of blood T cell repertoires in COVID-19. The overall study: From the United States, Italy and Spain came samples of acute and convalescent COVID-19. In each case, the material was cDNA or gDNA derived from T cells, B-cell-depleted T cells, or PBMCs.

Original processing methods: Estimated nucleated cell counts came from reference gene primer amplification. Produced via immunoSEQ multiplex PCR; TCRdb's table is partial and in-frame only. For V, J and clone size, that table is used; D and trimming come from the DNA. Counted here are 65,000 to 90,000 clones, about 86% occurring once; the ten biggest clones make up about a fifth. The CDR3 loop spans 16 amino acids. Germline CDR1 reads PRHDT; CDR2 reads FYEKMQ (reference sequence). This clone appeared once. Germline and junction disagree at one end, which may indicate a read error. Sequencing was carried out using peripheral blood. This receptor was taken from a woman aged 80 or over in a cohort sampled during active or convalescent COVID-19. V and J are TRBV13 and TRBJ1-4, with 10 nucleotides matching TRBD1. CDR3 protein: CASSLGDDRGREKLFF. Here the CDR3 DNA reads TGTGCCAGCAGTTTAGGGGATGACAGGGGGCGCGAAAAACTGTTTTTT.